This T cell receptor beta chain was identified in a study of T cells after yellow fever vaccination. Notes on the study in general: Sorted repertoires could include abundant contaminating clonotypes from bulk cells.

Germline V gene data show CDR1 as SGHRS and CDR2 as YFSETQ. The CDR3 loop spans 16 amino acids. The J segment lost 4 bases and the V segment lost 1 base, leaving 10 bases of the junction unmatched. This clonotype was counted a few times. The antigen remains unidentified. Template switching with 5'RACE generated the TCR cDNA and added a universal primer site and UMIs. TCRdb analysed the 5' RACE reads with MiXCR anew, one entry per CDR3 protein. This repertoire shows around 300,000 distinct CDR3 sequences, roughly 4.3% found once; its top ten account for around 25%. The source of this sequence is a man younger than 35 who received the YFV17D yellow fever vaccine. This chain links TRBV5-1 with TRBJ1-2; 7 bases fit TRBD1. Sequences were derived from PBMCs, sampled 5 days after the yellow fever booster vaccination. In DNA, the CDR3 is TGCGCCAGCAGCTTGCCACGACCGGGACAGCCCTATGGCTACACCTTC. It yields the protein CASSLPRPGQPYGYTF.